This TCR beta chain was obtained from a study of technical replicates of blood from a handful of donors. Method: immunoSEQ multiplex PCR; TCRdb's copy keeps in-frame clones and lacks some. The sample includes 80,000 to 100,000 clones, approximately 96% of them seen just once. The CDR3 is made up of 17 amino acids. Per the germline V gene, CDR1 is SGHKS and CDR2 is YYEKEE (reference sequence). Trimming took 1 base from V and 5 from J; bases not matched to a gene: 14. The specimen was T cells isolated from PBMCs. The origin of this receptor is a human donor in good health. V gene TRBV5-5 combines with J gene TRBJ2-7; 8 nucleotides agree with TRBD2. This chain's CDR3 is CASSLTIGSGRWHEQYF. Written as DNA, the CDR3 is TGTGCCAGCAGCTTGACTATCGGGAGCGGGAGATGGCACGAGCAGTACTTC.